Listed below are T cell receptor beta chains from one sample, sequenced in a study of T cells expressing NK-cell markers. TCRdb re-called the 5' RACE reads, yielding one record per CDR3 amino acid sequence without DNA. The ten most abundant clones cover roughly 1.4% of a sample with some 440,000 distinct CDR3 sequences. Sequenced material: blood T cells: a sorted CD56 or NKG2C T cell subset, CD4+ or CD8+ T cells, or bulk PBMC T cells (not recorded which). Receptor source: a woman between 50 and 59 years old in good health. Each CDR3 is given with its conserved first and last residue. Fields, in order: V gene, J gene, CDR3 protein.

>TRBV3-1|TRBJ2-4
CASSQGDFIQYF
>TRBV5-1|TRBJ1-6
CASSLGGSNSPLHF
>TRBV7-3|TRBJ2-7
CASSLMGQTGEQYF
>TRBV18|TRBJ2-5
CASSPLESGGIGETQYF
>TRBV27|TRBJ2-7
CASSWRRDTAYEQYF
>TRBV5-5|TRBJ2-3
CASSWTWGRSDTQYF
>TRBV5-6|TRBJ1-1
CASSLPGGNTEAFF
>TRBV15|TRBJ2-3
CATSSFTTDTQYF
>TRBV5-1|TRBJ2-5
CATKQGEVETQYF
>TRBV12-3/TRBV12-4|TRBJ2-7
CASSLVGGVGYEQYF
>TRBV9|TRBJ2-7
CASSTDSTVGEQYF
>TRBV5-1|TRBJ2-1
CASSGLQGENEQFF
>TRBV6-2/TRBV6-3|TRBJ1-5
CASSYSVSTGNQPQHF
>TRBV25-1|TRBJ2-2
CASSRGLAGFKNTGELFF
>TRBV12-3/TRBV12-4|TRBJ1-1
CASSHDNRGNTEAFF
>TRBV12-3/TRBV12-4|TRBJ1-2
CASSHDNPGLSGYTF
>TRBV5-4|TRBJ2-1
CASSPETSGRDEQFF
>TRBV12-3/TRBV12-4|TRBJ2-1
CASSLRETDNEQFF
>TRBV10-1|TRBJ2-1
CASSDDSYNEQFF
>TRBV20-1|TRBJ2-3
CSANEGIVEQYF
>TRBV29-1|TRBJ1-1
CSVLVTSNTEAFF
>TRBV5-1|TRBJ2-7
CASRRDINYEQYF
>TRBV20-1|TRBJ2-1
CSARRGLEPLNEQFF
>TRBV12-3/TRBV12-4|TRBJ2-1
CASSSSRPLRNEQFF
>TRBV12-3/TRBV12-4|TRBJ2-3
CASSFPDRNRFPSTDTQYF
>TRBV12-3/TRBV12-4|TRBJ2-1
CASSPLAVFSYNEQFF
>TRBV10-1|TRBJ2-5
CASSESGETQYF
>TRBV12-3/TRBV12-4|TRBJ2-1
CASSSLTGLAGLRWEQFF
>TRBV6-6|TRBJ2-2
CASRWDAGELFF
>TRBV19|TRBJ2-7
CASSAARGPYEQYF
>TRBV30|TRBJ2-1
CAWTPTSAEQFF
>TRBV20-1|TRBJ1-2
CSASGPGTGEGYGYTF